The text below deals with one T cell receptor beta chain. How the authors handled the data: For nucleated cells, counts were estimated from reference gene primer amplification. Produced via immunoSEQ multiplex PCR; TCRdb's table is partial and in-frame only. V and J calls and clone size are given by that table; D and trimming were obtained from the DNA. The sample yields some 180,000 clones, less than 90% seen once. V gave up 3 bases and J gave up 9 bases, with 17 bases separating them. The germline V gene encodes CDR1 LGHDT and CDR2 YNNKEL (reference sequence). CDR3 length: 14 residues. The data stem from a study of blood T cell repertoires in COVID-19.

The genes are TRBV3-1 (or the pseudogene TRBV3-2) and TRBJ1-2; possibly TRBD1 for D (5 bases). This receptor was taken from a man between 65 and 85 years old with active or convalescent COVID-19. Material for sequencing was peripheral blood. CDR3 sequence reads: CASSQKGAGGSYTF. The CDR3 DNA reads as TGTGCCAGCAGCCAGAAGGGCGCGGGGGGGAGCTACACCTTC.